The clone carrying this TCR beta chain appeared many times. At one end, the junction sequence differs from germline, possibly due to a read error. Authors of the study amplified TCR beta CDR3 regions from RNA transcripts. The HTBI primer set was used in a first-round RT-PCR of the TCR CDR3. TCRdb itself ran the multiplex PCR reads through MiXCR, one entry per CDR3 protein. The sample shows hundreds of thousands of distinct CDR3 sequences, roughly 46% of them seen only once. The data derive from a study of T cells in Graves' hyperthyroidism and ophthalmopathy. The CDR3 extends over 13 amino acids. Germline V CDR1 and CDR2: SGHRS, YFSETQ. The authors deemed Graves' hyperthyroidism stable absent ophthalmopathy progression within 18 months.

The gene calls are TRBV5-1 and TRBJ2-7, with a weak D call TRBD2 (6 bases). This receptor was identified in a woman under 30 with Graves' hyperthyroidism. The sequenced sample was peripheral blood or thyroid tissue (not recorded which). The CDR3 nucleotides read TGTGCCAGCAGCTCCGGGGGCTCCTACGAGCAGTACTTC. It is translated as CASSSGGSYEQYF.